This T cell receptor beta chain was sequenced in a study of shared clonotypes between healthy human individuals. The CDR3 runs to 14 residues. Looked up from germline, CDR1 is MNHEY and CDR2 is SVGAGI. V lost 11 bases and J 2 bases, leaving 16 bases between the germline ends. Clones were read by immunoSEQ multiplex PCR, and TCRdb kept only the in-frame ones, dropping some. The sample includes nearly 1 million clones, 76% of them seen just once. Donors were Caucasian adults residing in Nashville, Tennessee, USA. The sequence derives from a man between 18 and 35 years old in good health. Sequencing used memory CD4+ T cells sorted from blood. The subset was: CD45RA-negative fraction. This sequence joins TRBV6-5 and TRBJ1-3, with a weak D call TRBD1 (5 bases). CDR3 coding DNA: TGTGCCGCTATGGAGGGGCTTACTGGAAACACCATATATTTT. Protein sequence: CAAMEGLTGNTIYF.